A single sample is the source of the 2 T cell receptor beta chains below, sequenced in a study of blood T cell repertoires in COVID-19. Profiled with immunoSEQ multiplex PCR; TCRdb holds only in-frame clones, not every one. Seen here are some 100,000 clones, about 74% observed once, and the top ten hold 3.9%. The sequenced sample consisted of peripheral blood. All receptors come from a man between 65 and 79 years old with COVID-19, enrolled during active disease.

The chain is built from TRBV4-1 and TRBJ2-1; 8 nucleotides align to TRBD2. The germline V gene encodes CDR1 MGHRA and CDR2 YSYEKL. V gave up 3 bases and J gave up 5 bases; unmatched junction bases: 9. There are 16 residues in the CDR3. The CDR3 spells CASSHHGTSRDNEQFF. The CDR3 nucleotides are TGCGCCAGCAGCCACCACGGGACTAGTCGGGACAATGAGCAGTTCTTC.

The chain's CDR3 is CAWALGGFHGYTF. The CDR3 nucleotides read TGTGCCTGGGCCCTAGGAGGGTTTCATGGCTACACCTTC. This sequence joins TRBV30 and TRBJ1-2; D is undetermined. The CDR3 is 13 amino acids. The germline V and J ends were trimmed by 5 bases and 6 bases, with 16 bases remaining between them. The germline gives CDR1 GTSNPN, CDR2 SVGIG (reference sequence).